This T cell receptor (beta chain) stems from a study of PD-L1 blockade in urothelial cancer. Looking at the study overall: Specimens of blood held a median count of roughly 150,000 T cells.

The CDR3 loop spans 13 amino acids. The germline V gene encodes CDR1 LNHNV and CDR2 YYDKDF (reference sequence). V was trimmed by 1 base and J by 4 bases, leaving 8 bases between them. Repertoires were generated with immunoSEQ multiplex PCR, while TCRdb's copy carries only in-frame clones and drops some. In the table there are under 50,000 clones, more than 85% of which are singletons. Time point: pretreatment peripheral blood. The sequences come from PBMCs, collected around atezolizumab (anti-PD-L1) treatment. The receptor was isolated from a woman aged 55-75 years with urothelial cancer. The V gene is TRBV15, the J gene TRBJ2-7; the D gene is possibly TRBD1 (5 bases). The DNA of the CDR3 is TGTGCCACCAGCAGAGGGCGACAGTACGAGCAGTACTTC. Translating it yields CATSRGRQYEQYF.